The 27 T cell receptor beta chains presented below share a single source sample, sequenced in a study of blood T cell repertoires in COVID-19 (dated by TCRdb to about 2020). Receptor libraries were prepared by the immunoSEQ multiplex PCR assay. The table comes from immuneACCESS by way of TCRdb, which keeps in-frame sequences with V and J called. Part of the clones is missing from these tables; in studies checked, under half for an unresolved V gene and the rest for unknown reasons. Counted in this sample were under 250,000 clones; 80% to 90% of them appeared once. The ten largest clones take up over 3% of the sample. Material: PBMCs or T cells enriched from blood (not recorded which). These receptors were collected from a woman younger than 35 in a cohort exposed to, infected with or recovered from COVID-19 (not recorded which).

V usage is TRBV7-3 and J usage is TRBJ2-2, with a tentative D call TRBD2 (5 bases). V gave up 5 bases and J gave up 6 bases, with 7 bases separating them. In germline, CDR1 is SGHTA, CDR2 FQGTGA. The CDR3 is made up of 12 amino acids. CDR3 in amino acids: CASSLAPGELFF. The CDR3, as DNA: TGTGCCAGCAGCCTAGCACCCGGGGAGCTGTTTTTT.

The V gene is TRBV19, the J gene TRBJ1-3; 7 bases agree with TRBD1. This CDR3 has 13 amino acids. Germline V gene sequence: CDR1 LNHDA, CDR2 SQIVND (reference sequence). With 5 bases clipped from V and 7 bases from J, the junction kept 5 bases outside the gene matches. The CDR3 nucleotides are TGTGCCAGTAGTCCAGACAGGGTGAACACCATATATTTT. As protein: CASSPDRVNTIYF.

The gene calls are TRBV18 and TRBJ2-6; unclear D gene. The CDR3 is 17 amino acids. The germline V gene encodes CDR1 KGHSH and CDR2 LQKENI. V lost 6 bases and J lost 0, with 15 bases in between. CDR3 in DNA: TGTGCCAGCTCCCCTGTACAGCCATCCTCTGGGGCCAACGTCCTGACTTTC. It specifies CASSPVQPSSGANVLTF. The entire variable domain, with the rest obtained from reference TRBV18 and TRBJ2-6, is as follows: NAGVMQNPRHLVRRRGQEARLRCSPMKGHSHVYWYRQLPEEGLKFMVYLQKENIIDESGMPKERFSAEFPKEGPSILRIQQVVRGDSAAYFCASSPVQPSSGANVLTFGAGSRLTVL.

This clone appeared a single time. The V gene is TRBV6-5, the J gene TRBJ2-7, with 8 bases that match TRBD1. V shed 8 bases, J shed 5 bases, and the junction held 5 bases outside the gene matches. Germline loops: CDR1 MNHEY, CDR2 SVGAGI. The CDR3 loop spans 12 amino acids. Written as DNA, the CDR3 is TGTGCCAGCCGACTGGACAGGGACGAGCAGTACTTC. This sequence encodes CASRLDRDEQYF.

This chain connects TRBV5-6 to TRBJ1-4, with D possibly TRBD1 on 6 matching bases. Deletions cut 1 base from V and 5 bases from J, with 9 bases between. CDR1 and CDR2 from the germline V gene are SGHDT and YYEEEE. CDR3 length: 14 residues. CDR3 nucleotides: TGTGCCAGCAGCTTGACAGGGTTAAATGAAAAACTGTTTTTT. This sequence encodes CASSLTGLNEKLFF.

DNA for the CDR3: TGTGCCAGCAGTTACGGACAGGGGGCGGGTGGCTACACCTTC. This codes for CASSYGQGAGGYTF. V gene TRBV6-5 combines with J gene TRBJ1-2, with 11 bases lining up with TRBD1. Germline V gene lookup returns CDR1 MNHEY and CDR2 SVGAGI. The CDR3 length is 14 residues. The V and J ends lost 2 bases and 7 bases, in that order; junction bases with no gene match: 3.

J is TRBJ2-3 and V is TRBV3-1 (or the pseudogene TRBV3-2); 7 bases are shared with TRBD2. This CDR3 has 14 amino acids. Germline assignment: CDR1 LGHDT and CDR2 YNNKEL (reference sequence). Trimming took 4 bases from V and 6 from J; bases not matched to a gene: 7. The CDR3 bases are TGTGCCAGCAGCCGTCCCGGGACTATTGATACGCAGTATTTT. This sequence encodes CASSRPGTIDTQYF.

This chain uses TRBV5-1 with TRBJ2-4; 7 nucleotides agree with TRBD1. The germline CDR1 and CDR2 sequences are SGHRS and YFSETQ. The CDR3 length is 14 residues. The V gene end was trimmed by 3 bases and the J gene end by 6 bases; junction bases not matched to a gene: 6. CDR3 sequence: CASSSGQPGNIQYF. Here the CDR3 DNA reads TGCGCCAGCAGCTCGGGACAGCCGGGAAACATTCAGTACTTC.

V usage is TRBV6-5 and J usage is TRBJ2-1; a weak D match, TRBD1 (6 bases). V gave up 2 bases and J gave up 6 bases, with 8 bases separating them. Germline CDR1 reads MNHEY; CDR2 reads SVGAGI. The CDR3 consists of 13 residues. For the CDR3, the DNA is TGTGCCAGCAGTTACCCAGGGGCCAATGAGCAGTTCTTC. This encodes CASSYPGANEQFF.

The chain is built from TRBV6-1 and TRBJ1-2, with a tentative D call TRBD1 (6 bases). CDR1 MNHNS and CDR2 SASEGT come from the germline V gene. This CDR3 has 13 residues. Trimming removed 3 bases at V and 3 bases at J, with 8 bases between. The CDR3 loop reads CASSDGQHYGYTF. CDR3 DNA sequence: TGTGCCAGCAGTGACGGACAGCACTATGGCTACACCTTC.

The chain has TRBV7-3 and TRBJ2-2; no clear D gene. This CDR3 comprises 12 residues. Germline assignment: CDR1 SGHTA and CDR2 FQGTGA. Trimming removed 4 bases from V and 7 bases from J, with 7 bases in between. The CDR3 reads CASSSVLGELFF. CDR3 coding DNA: TGTGCCAGCAGCTCCGTACTCGGGGAGCTGTTTTTT.

The J gene is TRBJ1-2, the V gene TRBV28, with a weak D call TRBD1 (6 bases). This CDR3 contains 12 residues. Trimming removed 5 bases at V and 8 bases at J, with 12 bases between. From germline, CDR1 is MDHEN and CDR2 SYDVKM. CDR3 nucleotide sequence: TGTGCCAGCAGTGGGGCAGGGGCGGGCTACACCTTC. It translates to CASSGAGAGYTF.

The V and J genes are TRBV19 and TRBJ2-7; D not certain. CDR3 length: 12 residues. Trimming took 1 base from V and 6 from J, leaving 7 bases between them. Germline loops: CDR1 LNHDA, CDR2 SQIVND (reference sequence). CDR3 bases: TGTGCCAGTAGTATAGGAGCGAGCGAGCAGTACTTC. Encoded protein: CASSIGASEQYF.

V and J are TRBV6-5 and TRBJ1-4; D unresolved. The germline V gene encodes CDR1 MNHEY and CDR2 SVGAGI. Between the trimmed V and J ends, which lost 2 bases and 8 bases, there was a span of 15 bases. The CDR3 loop spans 15 amino acids. CDR3 sequence: CASSYGGYLGEKLFF. DNA of the CDR3: TGTGCCAGCAGTTACGGAGGCTATCTCGGGGAAAAACTGTTTTTT.

In its sample, this clone was seen many times. The chain links TRBV28 to TRBJ2-7; D gene unclear. The CDR3 spans 12 residues. The V and J ends lost 3 bases and 5 bases respectively, with 8 bases between them. Per the germline V gene, CDR1 is MDHEN and CDR2 is SYDVKM. CDR3 in DNA: TGTGCCAGCAGTTTGTTACTCCACGAGCAGTACTTC. This gives the protein CASSLLLHEQYF.

The chain carries TRBV7-9 and TRBJ1-4; 7 positions agree with TRBD1. This CDR3 has 15 residues. CDR1 is SEHNR and CDR2 is FQNEAQ in the germline V gene (reference sequence). V shed 0 bases, J shed 5 bases, and the junction held 3 bases outside the gene matches. The CDR3 bases are TGTGCCAGCAGCTTAGCGGGGACAGTAAATGAAAAACTGTTTTTT. This codes for CASSLAGTVNEKLFF.

The chain recombines TRBV9 with TRBJ2-2; weak D call: TRBD1 (6 bases). This CDR3 region has 15 residues. Deletions cut 3 bases from V and 6 bases from J, with 15 bases between. Germline V gives CDR1 SGDLS, CDR2 YYNGEE. The CDR3 coding sequence is TGTGCCAGCAGCGCGAGGGGTACAGGGCCCGGGGAGCTGTTTTTT. Its translation is CASSARGTGPGELFF.

The CDR3 region has the DNA TGTGCCAGCAGTTACTCGATGGCAGGGGACACTGAAGCTTTCTTT. Protein sequence: CASSYSMAGDTEAFF. The rearrangement joins TRBV6-2 or TRBV6-3 to TRBJ1-1; possibly TRBD1 for D (6 bases). Germline CDR1 and CDR2: MNHEY and SVGEGT. This CDR3 spans 15 amino acids. Trimming left V 0 bases short and J 3 bases short, with 11 bases between.

The rearrangement links TRBV2 to TRBJ2-7; TRBD1 aligns across 8 bases. CDR1 and CDR2 from the germline V gene are SNHLY and FYNNEI. The CDR3 is 13 amino acids. The trim removed 9 bases at V and 3 bases at J, leaving 7 bases unmatched. The CDR3 region has the DNA TGTGCCAGTTCACTGGGGACAGGCTACGAGCAGTACTTC. Translated, it gives CASSLGTGYEQYF.

The genes are TRBV29-1 and TRBJ2-2; the D gene is possibly TRBD2 (5 bases). Germline CDR1 and CDR2: SQVTM and ANQGSEA. This CDR3 comprises 14 residues. V lost 5 bases and J lost 3, with 13 bases in between. Here the CDR3 reads CSVYRDSDTGELFF. DNA for the CDR3: TGCAGCGTTTATCGGGATTCGGACACCGGGGAGCTGTTTTTT.

This clone appeared a single time. This chain links TRBV7-9 with TRBJ2-2; TRBD1 matches 7 bases. V was clipped by 3 bases and J by 0 bases; unmatched bases: 1. The CDR3 is made up of 15 amino acids. The V gene's germline CDR1 is SEHNR and CDR2 FQNEAQ (reference sequence). The CDR3 region has the DNA TGTGCCAGCAGCTTCGGGACAGCGAACACCGGGGAGCTGTTTTTT. Its protein product is CASSFGTANTGELFF. Full variable domain (rest looked up from reference TRBV7-9 and TRBJ2-2): DTGVSQNPRHKITKRGQNVTFRCDPISEHNRLYWYRQTLGQGPEFLTYFQNEAQLEKSRLLSDRFSAERPKGSFSTLEIQRTEQGDSAMYLCASSFGTANTGELFFGEGSRLTVL.

The chain's CDR3 is CASSFTVILAKNIQYF. DNA of the CDR3: TGTGCCAGCAGTTTCACAGTGATTTTAGCCAAAAACATTCAGTACTTC. V usage is TRBV5-8 and J usage is TRBJ2-4; D not certain. Trimming took off 5 bases at V and 0 bases at J, with 15 bases between the two ends. CDR3 size: 16 residues. The V gene's germline CDR1 is SGHTS and CDR2 YDEGEE. The variable domain in full, with the rest retrieved from reference TRBV5-8 and TRBJ2-4, is EAGVTQSPTHLIKTRGQQATLRCSPISGHTSVYWYQQALGLGLQFLLWYDEGEERNRGNFPPRFSGRQFPNYSSELNVNALELEDSALYLCASSFTVILAKNIQYFGAGTRLSVL.

The genes are TRBV30 and TRBJ2-7, with 9 bases lining up with TRBD2. The CDR3 is made up of 14 amino acids. V shed 0 bases and J 3 bases; nucleotides not matched to a gene: 3. Germline V gene lookup returns CDR1 GTSNPN and CDR2 SVGIG (reference sequence). The CDR3: CAWSVSGSIYEQYF. Here the CDR3 DNA reads TGTGCCTGGAGTGTTAGCGGGAGCATCTACGAGCAGTACTTC.

This chain joins TRBV7-2 and TRBJ1-1; TRBD1 is a possible D gene (5 bases). The CDR3 runs to 13 residues. V was cut by 1 base and J by 8 bases, with 11 bases left in between. In germline, CDR1 is SGHTA, CDR2 FQGNSA. In DNA form, the CDR3 reads TGTGCCAGCAGCTTAGACGGGGGTCGGGAAGCTTTCTTT. Its translation: CASSLDGGREAFF. Complete variable domain (other parts from reference TRBV7-2 and TRBJ1-1): GAGVSQSPSNKVTEKGKDVELRCDPISGHTALYWYRQSLGQGLEFLIYFQGNSAPDKSGLPSDRFSAERTGGSVSTLTIQRTQQEDSAVYLCASSLDGGREAFFGQGTRLTVV.

The rearrangement uses TRBV19 and TRBJ2-2; 13 positions match TRBD2. Losses at the gene ends were 6 bases for V and 0 bases for J; bases not matched to a gene: 7. The germline V gene has CDR1 LNHDA and CDR2 SQIVND (reference sequence). The CDR3 covers 18 residues. This CDR3 reads CASRRGLAGTTNTGELFF. The CDR3 DNA reads TGTGCCAGTAGAAGGGGACTAGCGGGAACTACGAACACCGGGGAGCTGTTTTTT.

CDR3 amino acids: CASSQEGTVYGYTF. The CDR3 DNA reads as TGTGCCAGCAGCCAAGAAGGGACAGTCTATGGCTACACCTTC. This chain joins TRBV4-2 and TRBJ1-2; 7 bases map to TRBD1. V shed 0 bases and J 4 bases; nucleotides not matched to a gene: 2. The CDR3 is 14 amino acids. Germline V CDR1 and CDR2: LGHNA, YNFKEQ.

This chain uses TRBV7-8 with TRBJ2-7; D remains unclear. The germline V gene encodes CDR1 SGHVS and CDR2 FQNEAQ. The germline V and J ends were trimmed by 1 base and 3 bases, with 13 bases remaining between them. The CDR3 has 15 amino acids. In DNA, the CDR3 is TGTGCCAGCAGCTTAGGGGCAGGAAGTGGCTACGAGCAGTACTTC. Its translation: CASSLGAGSGYEQYF. Variable domain in full (rest from reference TRBV7-8 and TRBJ2-7): GAGVSQSPRYKVAKRGQDVALRCDPISGHVSLFWYQQALGQGPEFLTYFQNEAQLDKSGLPSDRFFAERPEGSVSTLKIQRTQQEDSAVYLCASSLGAGSGYEQYFGPGTRLTVT.